The 3 T cell receptor beta chains given below trace back to one sample, sequenced in a study of lymphopenia after photon versus proton radiotherapy. Some clones are missing from TCRdb's copy, which holds only in-frame ones; the method was immunoSEQ multiplex PCR. The sample has over 20,000 clones, around 83% seen once. The material sequenced was peripheral blood, taken from a patient treated with photon-based radiotherapy. Receptor source: a woman in her forties or fifties with pancreatic cancer.

In its sample, this clone was seen once. This chain uses TRBV27 with TRBJ1-2; 7 bases match TRBD1. Germline lookup yields CDR1 MNHEY and CDR2 SMNVEV (reference sequence). This CDR3 contains 16 residues. V lost 6 bases and J lost 0; bases outside the gene matches: 10. The CDR3 region is CASSHGRGTANYGYTF. The CDR3 DNA is TGTGCCAGCAGCCATGGACGGGGGACAGCTAACTATGGCTACACCTTC.

V and J are TRBV7-8 and TRBJ1-2; TRBD1 matches 11 bases. The CDR3 has 22 amino acids. The V gene's germline CDR1 is SGHVS and CDR2 FQNEAQ. Unmatched junction bases numbered 24, after V lost 1 base and J lost 5 bases. The CDR3 protein is CASSLGAAPPTPGQGVSYGYTF. Written as DNA, the CDR3 is TGTGCCAGCAGCTTAGGTGCAGCGCCGCCCACCCCGGGACAGGGGGTATCATATGGCTACACCTTC.

The V call is TRBV11-2, the J call TRBJ1-1; no definite D call. This CDR3 comprises 15 residues. V was trimmed by 1 base and J by 1 base, leaving 10 bases between them. Germline CDR1 reads SGHAT; CDR2 reads FQNNGV. For the CDR3, the DNA is TGTGCCAGCAGCTTAGCGGTATCGTGGAACACTGAAGCTTTCTTT. This gives the protein CASSLAVSWNTEAFF.